This T cell receptor (beta chain) was profiled in a study of shared clonotypes between healthy human individuals. Measured with immunoSEQ multiplex PCR; TCRdb has only the in-frame clones, and not every one. Of about 2 million clones listed, just under 95% are singletons. CD45RO-negative cells were positively selected for CCR7, leaving out terminally differentiated effector memory CD45RA+ cells. The donors, all of them Caucasian adults, lived in Nashville, Tennessee. V shed 4 bases, J shed 8 bases, and the junction held 13 bases outside the gene matches. Germline V gene sequence: CDR1 SGDLS, CDR2 YYNGEE. This CDR3 has 16 amino acids.

The sequence derives from a man between 18 and 29 years old in good health. V usage is TRBV9 and J usage is TRBJ2-1, with 9 bases matching TRBD2. Specimen: naive CD8+ T cells sorted from blood. The CDR3 DNA sequence: TGTGCCAGCAGCCCCAATGTAGCGGGAGCAACTGATGAGCAGTTCTTC. This gives the protein CASSPNVAGATDEQFF. Filled out from reference TRBV9 and TRBJ2-1, the complete variable domain reads DSGVTQTPKHLITATGQRVTLRCSPRSGDLSVYWYQQSLDQGLQFLIQYYNGEERAKGNILERFSAQQFPDLHSELNLSSLELGDSALYFCASSPNVAGATDEQFFGPGTRLTVL.